Detailed here is one T cell receptor beta chain. Antigen unknown. The CDR3 has 15 residues. V lost 4 bases, J lost 4 bases, and 16 bases lay in between. Germline CDR1 and CDR2: SNHLY and FYNNEI. Pooling of second doses given at about 4 or about 12 weeks was done. This sample was taken from a study of T cell responses to AZD1222 COVID-19 vaccine. Study-level findings and limits: With two AZD1222 doses given, Spike-specific TCR breadth and depth both rose. CD4 TCRs linked to vaccination spanned spike, dominating at 160-218 and 743-854.

Only in-frame clones appear in the TCRdb table, and some are missing; sequencing was by immunoSEQ multiplex PCR. This sample carries about 150,000 clones, less than 95% of them seen once, and the ten largest clones take roughly 6%. This receptor was taken from an adult who received the AZD1222 COVID-19 vaccine. The sequencing used peripheral blood, collected 28 days after the second AZD1222 dose. This sequence joins TRBV2 and TRBJ1-2; TRBD1 might be the D (6 bases). The CDR3 DNA reads TGTGCCAGCAGTGTAGGACAGTTTGGTCCCTATGGCTACACCTTC. As protein: CASSVGQFGPYGYTF.